A selection of T cell receptor beta chains follows, all from one sample in a study of blood T cell repertoires in COVID-19. Here immunoSEQ multiplex PCR was the method, and the copy in TCRdb shows in-frame clones only, minus some. Of around 280,000 clones listed, about 89% are singletons. Source material: PBMCs or T cells enriched from blood (not recorded which). Receptors originate from a woman aged 40 to 55 who had recovered from COVID-19. The CDR3 runs from the conserved cysteine through the conserved F or W. The order of the fields is clone size, J gene, V gene, D gene, CDR3 protein, CDR3 DNA. D genes are given only for firm matches. Clone size is given for some rows only: seen once, a few or many times, or a class if the clone is expanded.

. TRBJ2-1 TRBV4-1 TRBD1 CASSQGPGQGYNEQFF TGCGCCAGCAGCCAAGGGCCGGGACAGGGGTACAATGAGCAGTTCTTC
. TRBJ1-1 TRBV6-1 TRBD1 CASSVGQGAPDTEAFF TGTGCCAGCAGTGTGGGACAGGGGGCGCCGGACACTGAAGCTTTCTTT
. TRBJ2-1 TRBV24-1 TRBD1 CATSSGGTGNNEQFF TGTGCCACCAGTTCCGGAGGGACAGGAAACAATGAGCAGTTCTTC
few TRBJ1-1 TRBV11-2 TRBD1 CASSRDRNTEAFF TGTGCCAGCAGCCGGGACAGGAACACTGAAGCTTTCTTT
. TRBJ1-2 TRBV5-6 . CASSSEDSPVFYGYTF TGTGCCAGCAGCTCAGAGGACAGTCCAGTCTTCTATGGCTACACCTTC
. TRBJ1-6 TRBV18 TRBD1 CASSRRQGATSEGNSPLHF TGTGCCAGCTCCCGCAGGCAGGGGGCGACTTCGGAGGGAAATTCACCCCTCCACTTT
. TRBJ2-3 TRBV30 . CAWSLGWTDTQYF TGTGCCTGGAGTCTCGGTTGGACAGATACGCAGTATTTT
. TRBJ2-3 TRBV19 TRBD2 CASSVGRLAGGRTDTQYF TGTGCCAGTAGTGTGGGCCGACTAGCGGGAGGGCGCACAGATACGCAGTATTTT
. TRBJ2-1 TRBV2 . CASSEGITRSDEQFF TGTGCCAGCAGTGAGGGGATAACTAGATCCGATGAGCAGTTCTTC
. TRBJ2-7 TRBV4-3 TRBD1 CASSPRLTGVGEQYF TGCGCCAGCAGCCCTCGCTTGACAGGGGTGGGAGAGCAGTACTTC
. TRBJ1-2 TRBV30 TRBD1 CAWSAGQGIRYTF TGTGCCTGGAGCGCGGGACAGGGGATTCGGTACACCTTC
. TRBJ2-1 TRBV19 TRBD2 CASSGLAGGQGSYNEQFF TGTGCCAGTAGTGGACTAGCGGGGGGGCAAGGATCCTACAATGAGCAGTTCTTC
. TRBJ1-2 TRBV5-1 TRBD1 CASSLSATGDGYTF TGCGCCAGCAGCCTGTCCGCGACAGGGGATGGCTACACCTTC
. TRBJ1-3 TRBV18 . CASSPQPIETGNTIYF TGTGCCAGCTCACCTCAACCGATCGAGACTGGAAACACCATATATTTT
. TRBJ1-1 TRBV20-1 . CSARRQFEAFF TGCAGTGCTAGACGACAGTTTGAAGCTTTCTTT
once TRBJ1-1 TRBV7-2 . CASSPHSMNTEAFF TGTGCCAGCAGCCCCCACAGCATGAACACTGAAGCTTTCTTT
few TRBJ2-1 TRBV18 TRBD2 CASSRPSGEYNEQFF TGTGCCAGCTCACGCCCTAGCGGGGAGTACAATGAGCAGTTCTTC
. TRBJ1-4 TRBV5-1 . CASSLGSNEKLFF TGCGCCAGCAGCTTGGGTAGTAATGAAAAACTGTTTTTT
. TRBJ1-5 TRBV6-1 TRBD1 CASSEDSTGVQPQHF TGTGCCAGCAGTGAAGATTCGACAGGGGTTCAGCCCCAGCATTTT
. TRBJ1-4 TRBV7-2 . CASSLLGRGGSEKLFF TGTGCCAGCAGCTTACTCGGGCGGGGAGGGAGTGAAAAACTGTTTTTT